The rows below give T cell receptor beta chains drawn from one sample of a study of control samples from healthy donors and cancer patients. Sequenced by immunoSEQ multiplex PCR; TCRdb stores in-frame clones only, minus some. The repertoire holds about 120,000 clones, with around 94% as singletons. Source material: PBMCs. These receptor sequences come from an elderly man with head and neck cancer. CDR3s include the opening cysteine and the closing phenylalanine or tryptophan. The D gene is left open where the match is weak.

>NA|TRBJ1-1|TRBV7-9
CASSLSVGTGAEAFF
TGTGCCAGCAGCTTATCTGTGGGGACTGGGGCTGAAGCTTTCTTT
>NA|TRBJ2-3|TRBV6-5
CASSYKATQYF
TGTGCCAGCAGTTACAAAGCTACGCAGTATTTT
>TRBD1|TRBJ1-4|TRBV7-9
CASSRTGGNEKLFF
TGTGCCAGCAGCCGAACAGGGGGAAATGAAAAACTGTTTTTT
>NA|TRBJ1-1|TRBV29-1
CSLEKQGGGTEAFF
TGCAGCCTAGAAAAGCAGGGAGGGGGCACTGAAGCTTTCTTT
>TRBD2|TRBJ2-7|TRBV14
CASSRSGQLAGLHEQYF
TGTGCCAGCAGCCGCTCTGGTCAGTTAGCGGGATTGCACGAGCAGTACTTC
>NA|TRBJ2-7|TRBV6-5
CASSYLRPFHSYEQYF
TGTGCCAGCAGTTACCTAAGACCCTTCCACTCCTACGAGCAGTACTTC
>NA|TRBJ1-5|TRBV5-5
CASSLATGDSNQPQHF
TGTGCCAGCAGCTTGGCTACAGGAGATAGCAATCAGCCCCAGCATTTT
>NA|TRBJ2-1|TRBV9
CASRSYNEQFF
TGTGCCAGCAGATCCTACAATGAGCAGTTCTTC
>NA|TRBJ1-3|TRBV5-1
CASSLLSGLSGNTIYF
TGCGCCAGCAGCTTGTTATCAGGGCTATCTGGAAACACCATATATTTT
>NA|TRBJ2-1|TRBV11-3
CASSLSPAPEQFF
TGTGCCAGCAGCTTAAGCCCAGCTCCGGAGCAGTTCTTC
>NA|TRBJ2-5|TRBV2
CASRSTKDGGAVETQYF
TGTGCCAGCAGATCTACGAAAGATGGGGGGGCCGTGGAGACCCAGTACTTC
>NA|TRBJ2-5|TRBV5-1
CASNERSPQETQYF
TGCGCCAGCAATGAGCGGAGCCCCCAAGAGACCCAGTACTTC
>NA|TRBJ1-1|TRBV30
CAWSVRDTEAFF
TGTGCCTGGAGTGTAAGGGACACTGAAGCTTTCTTT
>TRBD1|TRBJ1-2|TRBV13
CASSLSTGAYGYTF
TGTGCCAGCAGCTTAAGTACAGGGGCCTATGGCTACACCTTC
>NA|TRBJ2-7|TRBV19
CASSIKGDSRTRGQYF
TGTGCCAGTAGTATTAAGGGAGATTCTCGTACTCGTGGGCAGTACTTC